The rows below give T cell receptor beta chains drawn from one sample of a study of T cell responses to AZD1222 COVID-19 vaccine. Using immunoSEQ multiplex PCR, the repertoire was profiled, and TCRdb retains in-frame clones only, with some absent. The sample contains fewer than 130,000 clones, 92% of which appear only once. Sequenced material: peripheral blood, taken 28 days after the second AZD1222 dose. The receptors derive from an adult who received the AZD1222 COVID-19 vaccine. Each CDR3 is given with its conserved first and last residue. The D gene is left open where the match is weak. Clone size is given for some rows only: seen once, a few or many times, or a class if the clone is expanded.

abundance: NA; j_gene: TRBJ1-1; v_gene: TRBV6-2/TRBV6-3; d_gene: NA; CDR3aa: CASSLPGGLLTTNTEAFF; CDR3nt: TGTGCCAGCAGTCTCCCGGGGGGGCTACTTACCACGAACACTGAAGCTTTCTTT
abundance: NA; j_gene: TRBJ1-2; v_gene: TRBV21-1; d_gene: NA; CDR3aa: CASSKARWGGYTF; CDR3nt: TGTGCCAGCAGCAAAGCAAGGTGGGGTGGCTACACCTTC
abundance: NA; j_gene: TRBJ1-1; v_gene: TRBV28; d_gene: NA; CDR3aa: CASRPTGWGNTEAFF; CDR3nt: TGTGCCAGCAGACCAACGGGCTGGGGGAACACTGAAGCTTTCTTT
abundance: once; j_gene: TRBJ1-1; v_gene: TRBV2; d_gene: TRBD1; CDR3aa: CASSELRGANTEAFF; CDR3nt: TGTGCCAGCAGTGAACTCAGGGGGGCGAACACTGAAGCTTTCTTT
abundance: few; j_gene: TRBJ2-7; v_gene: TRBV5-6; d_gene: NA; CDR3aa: CASSQDSYEQYF; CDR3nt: TGTGCCAGCAGCCAGGACAGCTACGAGCAGTACTTC
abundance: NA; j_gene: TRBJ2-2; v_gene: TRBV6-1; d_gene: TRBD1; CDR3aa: CASSETGGNTGELFF; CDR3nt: TGTGCCAGCAGTGAGACAGGGGGGAACACCGGGGAGCTGTTTTTT
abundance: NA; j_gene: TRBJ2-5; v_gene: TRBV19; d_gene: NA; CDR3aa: CASSSWTGGNQETQYF; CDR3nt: TGTGCCAGTAGTTCCTGGACAGGAGGGAACCAAGAGACCCAGTACTTC
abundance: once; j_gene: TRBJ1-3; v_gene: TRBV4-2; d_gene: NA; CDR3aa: CASSPTESRSWGNTIYF; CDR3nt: TGTGCCAGCAGCCCCACGGAGAGTAGGTCGTGGGGAAACACCATATATTTT
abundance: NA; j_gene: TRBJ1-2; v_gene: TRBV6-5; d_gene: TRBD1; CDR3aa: CASRRTGAIGGYTF; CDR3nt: TGTGCCAGCAGAAGGACAGGGGCCATAGGCGGCTACACCTTC
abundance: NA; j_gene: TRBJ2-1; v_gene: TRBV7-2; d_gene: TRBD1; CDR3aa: CASSLEGRGHQSGEQFF; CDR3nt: TGTGCCAGCAGCTTAGAAGGTAGGGGGCACCAGTCAGGTGAGCAGTTCTTC
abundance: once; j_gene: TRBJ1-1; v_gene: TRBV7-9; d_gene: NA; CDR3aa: CASSFSGYTEAFF; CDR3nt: TGTGCCAGCAGCTTCTCCGGGTACACTGAAGCTTTCTTT
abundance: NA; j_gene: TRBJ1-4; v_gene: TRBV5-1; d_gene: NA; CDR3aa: CASSLVEGLNEKLFF; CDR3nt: TGCGCCAGCAGCTTGGTCGAGGGGCTGAATGAAAAACTGTTTTTT
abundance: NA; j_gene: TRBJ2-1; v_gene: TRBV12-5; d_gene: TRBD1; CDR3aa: CASGSGQGTNEQFF; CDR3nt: TGTGCTAGTGGTTCGGGACAGGGGACCAATGAGCAGTTCTTC
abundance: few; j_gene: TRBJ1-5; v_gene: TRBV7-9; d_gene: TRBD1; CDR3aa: CASSVQGADQPQHF; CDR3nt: TGTGCCAGCAGCGTACAGGGGGCGGATCAGCCCCAGCATTTT
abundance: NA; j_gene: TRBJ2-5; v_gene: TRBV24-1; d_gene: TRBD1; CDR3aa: CATSDLPGQGSETQYF; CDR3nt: TGTGCCACCAGTGATTTACCGGGACAGGGATCAGAGACCCAGTACTTC
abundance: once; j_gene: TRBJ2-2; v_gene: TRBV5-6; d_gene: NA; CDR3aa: CASSLGQSGELFF; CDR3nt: TGTGCCAGCAGCTTGGGACAGTCCGGGGAGCTGTTTTTT
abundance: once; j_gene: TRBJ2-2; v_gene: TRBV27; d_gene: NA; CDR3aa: CAAGRPTGELFF; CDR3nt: TGTGCCGCGGGGCGACCCACCGGGGAGCTGTTTTTT
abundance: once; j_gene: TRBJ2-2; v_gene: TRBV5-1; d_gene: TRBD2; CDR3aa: CASSVGLAGTGELFF; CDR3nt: TGCGCCAGCAGCGTCGGGCTAGCGGGGACCGGGGAGCTGTTTTTT
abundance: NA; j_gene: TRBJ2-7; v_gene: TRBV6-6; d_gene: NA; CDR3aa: CASSSVRDGSYEQYF; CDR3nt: TGTGCCAGCAGTTCTGTCAGGGATGGTTCCTACGAGCAGTACTTC
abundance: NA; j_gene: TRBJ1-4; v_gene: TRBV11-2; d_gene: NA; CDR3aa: CASSLGATNEKLFF; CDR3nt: TGTGCCAGCAGCCTGGGGGCAACTAATGAAAAACTGTTTTTT
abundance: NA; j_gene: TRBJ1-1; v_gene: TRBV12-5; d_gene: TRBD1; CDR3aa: CASGPSRTGEVNTEAFF; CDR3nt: TGTGCTAGTGGCCCCTCCCGGACAGGGGAGGTGAACACTGAAGCTTTCTTT
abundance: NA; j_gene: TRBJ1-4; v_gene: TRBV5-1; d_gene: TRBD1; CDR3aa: CASSPGGLNEKLFF; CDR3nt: TGCGCCAGCAGCCCAGGGGGCTTAAATGAAAAACTGTTTTTT
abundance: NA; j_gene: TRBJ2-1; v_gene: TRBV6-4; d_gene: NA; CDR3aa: CASSELLGSSYNEQFF; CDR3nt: TGTGCCAGCAGTGAGCTGTTAGGGAGCTCCTACAATGAGCAGTTCTTC
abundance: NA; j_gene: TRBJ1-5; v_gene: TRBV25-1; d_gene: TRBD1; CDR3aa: CASSATGYDNQPQHF; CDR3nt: TGTGCCAGCAGCGCGACAGGGTACGACAATCAGCCCCAGCATTTT
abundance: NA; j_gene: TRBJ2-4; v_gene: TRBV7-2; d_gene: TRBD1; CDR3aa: CASSSGTGGENIQYF; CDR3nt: TGTGCCAGCAGCTCAGGGACAGGGGGCGAGAACATTCAGTACTTC
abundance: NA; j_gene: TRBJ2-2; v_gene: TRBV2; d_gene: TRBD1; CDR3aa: CASRLDRETGELFF; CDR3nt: TGTGCCAGCAGATTAGACAGGGAGACCGGGGAGCTGTTTTTT
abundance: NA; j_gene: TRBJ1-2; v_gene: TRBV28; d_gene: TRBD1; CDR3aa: CASSLLGTGVGYGYTF; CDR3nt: TGTGCCAGCAGTTTACTTGGGACAGGGGTCGGGTATGGCTACACCTTC
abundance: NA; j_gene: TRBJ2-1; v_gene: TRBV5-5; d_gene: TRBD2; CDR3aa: CASSLVKTSGGWGSYNEQFF; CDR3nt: TGTGCCAGCAGCTTGGTCAAGACTAGCGGGGGTTGGGGCTCCTACAATGAGCAGTTCTTC
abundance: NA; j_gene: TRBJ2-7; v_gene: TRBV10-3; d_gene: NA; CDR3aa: CAISVQGSYEQYF; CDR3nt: TGTGCCATCAGTGTACAGGGTTCCTACGAGCAGTACTTC
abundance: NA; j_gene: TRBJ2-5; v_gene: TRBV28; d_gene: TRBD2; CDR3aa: CASSQLVGGGFLAQYF; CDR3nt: TGTGCCAGCAGCCAGTTGGTTGGGGGGGGGTTTTTGGCCCAGTACTTC
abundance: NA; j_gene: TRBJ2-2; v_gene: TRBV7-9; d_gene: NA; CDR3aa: CASPAAADTGELFF; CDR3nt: TGTGCCAGCCCCGCGGCAGCAGACACCGGGGAGCTGTTTTTT